This paragraph covers one T cell receptor beta chain sequence. This entry comes from a study of PD-L1 blockade in urothelial cancer. Overall study: Blood analysis took place 3 weeks (second dose) and 6 weeks after treatment start.

Germline V gene sequence: CDR1 KGHSH, CDR2 LQKENI. With 2 bases clipped from V and 8 bases from J, the junction kept 9 bases outside the gene matches. This CDR3 region has 16 residues. Time point described: pretreatment peripheral blood. The protocol was immunoSEQ multiplex PCR, while the TCRdb copy is restricted to in-frame clones and leaves out a portion. The top ten hold roughly 2% of the sample, which has about 95,000 clones, 87% seen once. Material: PBMCs, obtained around atezolizumab (anti-PD-L1) treatment. The clonotype originates from a man between 60 and 75 years old with urothelial cancer. The rearrangement uses TRBV18 and TRBJ2-1; TRBD2 matches 10 bases. The CDR3 DNA is TGTGCCAGCTCACCAAGCGGGGGACTAGCGTTTGATGAGCAGTTCTTC. Amino acid sequence: CASSPSGGLAFDEQFF.